A single sample is the source of the 25 T cell receptor beta chains below, sequenced in a study of T cells after yellow fever vaccination. TCRdb reanalysed the 5' RACE reads using MiXCR and keeps one entry per CDR3 protein. The profile shows hundreds of thousands of distinct CDR3 sequences, approximately 15% of them singletons. This material consisted of PBMCs, taken on the day of the yellow fever booster vaccination. Receptors were obtained from a man aged 25 to 40 who received the YFV17D yellow fever vaccine.

This clonotype has just a few counts. The rearrangement uses TRBV27 and TRBJ1-5, with 8 positions matching TRBD1. Germline lookup yields CDR1 MNHEY and CDR2 SMNVEV (reference sequence). The CDR3 is 15 residues long. Unmatched junction bases numbered 10, after V lost 3 bases and J lost 9 bases. CDR3 nucleotides: TGTGCCAGCAGTTTTTTGGGAAAGACAGGGGCGCCCCAGCATTTT. Translating it yields CASSFLGKTGAPQHF.

This clonotype was found a few times. The chain uses TRBV20-1 and TRBJ2-1, with 13 bases matching TRBD2. V lost 6 bases to trimming and J lost 6 bases; unmatched junction nucleotides: 11. The CDR3 contains 16 residues. Germline V gene sequence: CDR1 DFQATT, CDR2 SNEGSKA (reference sequence). The CDR3 region is CSAGNPTSGRVNEQFF. The CDR3 DNA reads TGCAGTGCCGGAAACCCAACTAGCGGGAGGGTCAATGAGCAGTTCTTC.

This clonotype was counted many times. V and J are TRBV18 and TRBJ1-2, with D possibly being TRBD1 (6 bases). This CDR3 has 16 amino acids. Germline CDR1 is KGHSH and CDR2 is LQKENI. Trimming left V 3 bases short and J 4 bases short, with 18 bases between. CDR3 in DNA: TGTGCCAGCTCACCCCCCGCAGGGGATAGGGGCTATGGCTACACCTTC. Protein sequence: CASSPPAGDRGYGYTF.

This clonotype was recorded a few times. CDR3: CASSLGWGGGNQETQYF. The CDR3, as DNA: TGTGCCAGCAGCTTAGGATGGGGGGGAGGGAACCAAGAGACCCAGTACTTC. The chain employs TRBV7-8 and TRBJ2-5, with 7 positions matching TRBD2. Germline CDR1 is SGHVS and CDR2 is FQNEAQ. Germline trimming cut 1 base from V and 0 bases from J; bases unmatched to any gene: 8. This CDR3 spans 17 amino acids.

The CDR3 sequence: CASNRQGGVNTEAFF. CDR3 nucleotides: TGTGCCAGCAACAGACAGGGAGGGGTGAACACTGAAGCTTTCTTT. This chain connects TRBV7-9 to TRBJ1-1; 7 nucleotides line up with TRBD1. V lost 7 bases, J lost 0 bases, and 8 bases stayed unmatched. Germline CDR1 SEHNR, CDR2 FQNEAQ (reference sequence). CDR3 length equals 15 residues.

This clonotype turned up a few times. V gene TRBV30 combines with J gene TRBJ1-2; the D gene is possibly TRBD1 (6 bases). Per the germline V gene, CDR1 is GTSNPN and CDR2 is SVGIG (reference sequence). V was shortened by 3 bases and J by 2 bases, with 13 bases between the two germline ends. The CDR3 extends over 14 amino acids. The CDR3 region is CAWRPQGINYGYTF. CDR3 nucleotide sequence: TGTGCCTGGAGACCACAGGGTATCAACTATGGCTACACCTTC.

The chain combines TRBV20-1 with TRBJ2-7; D may be TRBD1 (6 bases). The V and J ends lost 8 bases and 3 bases respectively, with 14 bases between them. CDR3 length: 12 residues. Per the germline V gene, CDR1 is DFQATT and CDR2 is SNEGSKA (reference sequence). The CDR3, as DNA: TGCAGTTCCGGTGGGGGCGGCTACGAGCAGTACTTC. Translated: CSSGGGGYEQYF.

In this sample, this clonotype turned up a few times. The chain has TRBV11-3 and TRBJ2-2, with a weak D call TRBD1 (5 bases). The CDR3 covers 12 residues. CDR1 is SGHNT and CDR2 is YENEEA in the germline V gene. V lost 3 bases to trimming and J lost 15 bases, with 14 bases between them. This chain's CDR3 is CASSFGAGKVFF. Written as DNA, the CDR3 is TGTGCCAGCAGCTTCGGTGCAGGGAAGGTGTTTTTT. Looking up the rest from reference TRBV11-3 and TRBJ2-2 gives the full variable domain: EAGVVQSPRYKIIEKKQPVAFWCNPISGHNTLYWYLQNLGQGPELLIRYENEEAVDDSQLPKDRFSAERLKGVDSTLKIQPAELGDSAVYLCASSFGAGKVFFGEGSRLTVL.

This clonotype was counted a few times. The chain has TRBV7-2 and TRBJ1-3; D remains unclear. Trimming removed 2 bases at V and 5 bases at J, with 16 bases between. The CDR3 covers 16 residues. Germline V lookup: CDR1 SGHTA, CDR2 FQGNSA. CDR3 sequence: CASSLSKGKIRNTIYF. The CDR3 bases are TGTGCCAGCAGCTTATCCAAGGGAAAAATTAGAAACACCATATATTTT.

The V call is TRBV10-2, the J call TRBJ2-7; a weak D match, TRBD2 (6 bases). Trimming left V 10 bases short and J 4 bases short, with 23 bases between. The germline CDR1 and CDR2 sequences are WSHSY and SAAADI. This CDR3 has 15 amino acids. CDR3 residues: CATRGSVLYPYEQYF. The DNA of the CDR3 is TGCGCCACCCGGGGGTCCGTACTTTACCCATACGAGCAGTACTTC.

The chain couples TRBV20-1 to TRBJ2-5, with 8 bases matching TRBD2. With V trimmed by 6 bases and J by 7 bases, 10 bases remained unmatched. There are 13 residues in the CDR3. Per the germline V gene, CDR1 is DFQATT and CDR2 is SNEGSKA (reference sequence). CDR3 bases: TGCAGTGCCCCCCCCCCCGGGAGGGGGACCCAGTACTTC. Its protein is CSAPPPGRGTQYF.

This clonotype was seen a few times. The chain links TRBV5-1 to TRBJ2-5; D perhaps matches TRBD1 (6 bases). Germline loops: CDR1 SGHRS, CDR2 YFSETQ. The V gene lost 0 bases and the J gene lost 5 bases, with 11 bases spanning the gap. The length of the CDR3 is 14 residues. CDR3 region: CASSLDQGMETQYF. CDR3 nucleotides: TGCGCCAGCAGCTTGGACCAGGGGATGGAGACCCAGTACTTC.

This sequence joins TRBV6-5 and TRBJ2-5, with a possible D match to TRBD1 (5 bases). V dropped 0 bases and J dropped 3 bases, with 14 bases sitting between them. Germline V gene data show CDR1 as MNHEY and CDR2 as SVGAGI. The CDR3 loop spans 16 amino acids. CDR3 loop: CASSYSYRPEEETQYF. The CDR3 nucleotides read TGTGCCAGCAGTTACTCCTACAGGCCCGAAGAAGAGACCCAGTACTTC.

V is TRBV20-1 and J is TRBJ2-3; maybe TRBD2 (6 bases). The V and J ends lost 6 bases and 2 bases respectively, with 18 bases between them. The germline V gene encodes CDR1 DFQATT and CDR2 SNEGSKA (reference sequence). The CDR3 has 15 amino acids. The DNA of the CDR3 is TGCAGTGCCCAACGGTATAGCGGATACACAGATACGCAGTATTTT. This encodes CSAQRYSGYTDTQYF.

This clonotype was seen a handful of times. The gene calls are TRBV7-9 and TRBJ1-2; 8 positions agree with TRBD1. V gave up 5 bases and J gave up 14 bases; unmatched junction bases: 10. The CDR3 loop spans 12 amino acids. CDR1 SEHNR and CDR2 FQNEAQ come from the germline V gene (reference sequence). The CDR3 loop reads CASSPGTGEWTF. DNA for the CDR3: TGTGCCAGCAGCCCAGGGACAGGCGAATGGACCTTC.

The chain recombines TRBV3-1 with TRBJ2-7; 13 nucleotides agree with TRBD2. The V segment lost 0 bases and the J segment 8 bases; nucleotides outside the gene matches: 10. Looked up from germline, CDR1 is LGHDT and CDR2 is YNNKEL (reference sequence). This CDR3 spans 17 amino acids. In DNA, the CDR3 is TGTGCCAGCAGCCAAGATCGTCCGGGACTAGCGGGATTGAAGCAGTACTTC. As protein: CASSQDRPGLAGLKQYF.

A few counts support this clonotype. The chain combines TRBV12-3 or TRBV12-4 with TRBJ1-5; 7 bases fit TRBD1. With 7 bases clipped from V and 5 bases from J, the junction kept 8 bases outside the gene matches. This CDR3 is 14 amino acids long. The CDR3 is CASTSGGGHQPQHF. CDR3 nucleotide sequence: TGTGCCAGCACTTCAGGGGGGGGTCATCAGCCCCAGCATTTT.

In regard to this clonotype: This may be a read error, as it is one base from a much larger clone. The chain carries TRBV6-1 and TRBJ2-7; the match to TRBD1 covers 7 bases. Germline V gene lookup returns CDR1 MNHNS and CDR2 SASEGT. This CDR3 spans 13 amino acids. With V trimmed by 5 bases and J by 3 bases, 4 bases remained unmatched. In nucleotides, the CDR3 is TGTGCCAGCAGTCGGGACAGCTTCTACGAGCAGTACTTC. Protein sequence: CASSRDSFYEQYF.

The V call is TRBV18, the J call TRBJ2-5, with 10 positions matching TRBD1. The V and J ends lost 4 bases and 4 bases, in that order; junction bases with no gene match: 9. The CDR3 covers 16 residues. CDR1 is KGHSH and CDR2 is LQKENI in the germline V gene. CDR3 nucleotide sequence: TGTGCCAGCTCACGGAACGACAGGGGGCCTGGAGAGACCCAGTACTTC. As protein: CASSRNDRGPGETQYF.

The J gene is TRBJ1-1, the V gene TRBV29-1, with D possibly being TRBD1 (5 bases). The germline V and J ends were trimmed by 7 bases and 1 base, with 19 bases remaining between them. The V gene's germline CDR1 is SQVTM and CDR2 ANQGSEA. CDR3 size: 15 residues. The chain's CDR3 is CSEDLTAGENTEAFF. In nucleotides, the CDR3 is TGCAGCGAGGACTTGACAGCCGGAGAGAACACTGAAGCTTTCTTT.

The CDR3 is CASSVGVGGLDEAFF. The CDR3 DNA reads as TGTGCCAGCAGCGTAGGAGTCGGGGGCTTGGATGAAGCTTTCTTT. The genes are TRBV9 and TRBJ1-1, with a weak D call TRBD1 (6 bases). Germline CDR1 reads SGDLS; CDR2 reads YYNGEE. Trimming took 0 bases from V and 7 from J, leaving 16 bases between them. The CDR3 has 15 amino acids. Full variable domain (remainder filled in from reference TRBV9 and TRBJ1-1): DSGVTQTPKHLITATGQRVTLRCSPRSGDLSVYWYQQSLDQGLQFLIQYYNGEERAKGNILERFSAQQFPDLHSELNLSSLELGDSALYFCASSVGVGGLDEAFFGQGTRLTVV.

The chain recombines TRBV29-1 with TRBJ2-2; 7 bases are shared with TRBD1. V dropped 7 bases and J dropped 0; count of bases not matched to a gene: 5. The CDR3 runs to 14 residues. Germline CDR1 reads SQVTM; CDR2 reads ANQGSEA. CDR3 amino acids: CSAGDRTNTGELFF. The CDR3 DNA follows: TGCAGCGCCGGGGACAGAACGAACACCGGGGAGCTGTTTTTT.

This clonotype has just a few counts. This chain joins TRBV2 and TRBJ2-5; tentatively, D is TRBD2 (6 bases). The CDR3 is 13 amino acids. Trimming cost V 6 bases and J 9 bases, with 17 bases left between them. Germline values: CDR1 SNHLY, CDR2 FYNNEI. CDR3 loop: CASRPGVSAAQYF. The CDR3 nucleotides read TGTGCCAGCAGGCCGGGGGTATCGGCGGCCCAGTACTTC.

This clonotype has a handful of counts. The rearrangement links TRBV20-1 to TRBJ2-7; perhaps TRBD2 as D (5 bases). The V gene lost 3 bases and the J gene lost 6 bases, with 21 bases spanning the gap. The V gene's germline CDR1 is DFQATT and CDR2 SNEGSKA (reference sequence). CDR3 length: 15 residues. The CDR3 nucleotides are TGCAGTGCTAGTGTCCTCGGGTCGGGGTCAGCCGAGCAGTACTTC. Protein: CSASVLGSGSAEQYF.

CDR3 residues: CASSLDAGPPSGELFF. The CDR3 bases are TGCGCCAGCAGCTTGGACGCAGGACCCCCGTCCGGGGAGCTGTTTTTT. The V call is TRBV5-1, the J call TRBJ2-2; D unclear. Germline lookup yields CDR1 SGHRS and CDR2 YFSETQ. There are 16 residues in the CDR3. V was clipped by 0 bases and J by 6 bases, with 15 bases between them.